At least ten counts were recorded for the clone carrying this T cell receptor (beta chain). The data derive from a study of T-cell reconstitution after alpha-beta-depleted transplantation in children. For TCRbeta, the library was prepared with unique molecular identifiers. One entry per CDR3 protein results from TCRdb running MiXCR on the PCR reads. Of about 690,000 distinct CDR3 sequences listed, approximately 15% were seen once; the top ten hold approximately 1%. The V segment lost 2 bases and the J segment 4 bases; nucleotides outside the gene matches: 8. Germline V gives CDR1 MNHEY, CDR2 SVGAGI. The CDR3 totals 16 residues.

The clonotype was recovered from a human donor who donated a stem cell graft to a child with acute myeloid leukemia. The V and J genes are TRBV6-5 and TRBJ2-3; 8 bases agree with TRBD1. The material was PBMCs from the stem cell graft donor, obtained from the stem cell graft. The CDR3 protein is CASSYGTGRFSDTQYF. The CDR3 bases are TGTGCCAGCAGTTACGGGACAGGCCGTTTTTCAGATACGCAGTATTTT.